Shown below are 27 T cell receptor beta chains from a single sample sequenced in a study of blood T cell repertoires in COVID-19. Here immunoSEQ multiplex PCR was the method, and the copy in TCRdb shows in-frame clones only, minus some. The sample has about 430,000 clones, more than 70% seen once. The sample was PBMCs or T cells enriched from blood (not recorded which). These receptor sequences come from a woman aged 18 to 35 who had been exposed to COVID-19.

The V gene is TRBV6-5, the J gene TRBJ2-3, with D unresolved. The CDR3 extends over 11 amino acids. V dropped 8 bases and J dropped 7 bases, with 10 bases sitting between them. CDR1 is MNHEY and CDR2 is SVGAGI in the germline V gene. The CDR3 region is CASQARNTQYF. CDR3 nucleotide sequence: TGTGCCAGCCAGGCTCGGAATACGCAGTATTTT.

The chain has TRBV3-1 (or the pseudogene TRBV3-2) and TRBJ2-7; D may be TRBD1 (6 bases). V shed 2 bases and J shed 5 bases, with 10 bases lying between them. In germline, CDR1 is LGHDT, CDR2 YNNKEL (reference sequence). CDR3 length equals 13 residues. The CDR3 bases are TGTGCCAGCAGCCAATACAGGGCCGACGAGCAGTACTTC. Translation gives CASSQYRADEQYF.

This chain uses TRBV18 with TRBJ1-6, with D hard to call. Per germline, CDR1 KGHSH and CDR2 LQKENI. Trimming took 3 bases from V and 13 from J, leaving 22 bases between them. This CDR3 comprises 16 residues. CDR3 in amino acids: CASSPETGIRVVPLHF. The CDR3 DNA sequence: TGTGCCAGCTCACCTGAAACCGGGATCAGAGTAGTGCCCCTCCACTTT.

J is TRBJ2-3 and V is TRBV7-3; 14 positions match TRBD2. The germline V gene has CDR1 SGHTA and CDR2 FQGTGA. V lost 8 bases, J lost 5 bases, and 9 bases stayed unmatched. This CDR3 is 16 amino acids long. Here the CDR3 DNA reads TGTGCCAGCGCACCGGGACTAGCGGGGGCGGGAGATACGCAGTATTTT. Its translation is CASAPGLAGAGDTQYF. The full variable domain, rest sourced from reference TRBV7-3 and TRBJ2-3, is GAGVSQTPSNKVTEKGKYVELRCDPISGHTALYWYRQSLGQGPEFLIYFQGTGAADDSGLPNDRFFAVRPEGSVSTLKIQRTERGDSAVYLCASAPGLAGAGDTQYFGPGTRLTVL.

The chain is built from TRBV18 and TRBJ1-2; 12 positions agree with TRBD1. The germline CDR1 and CDR2 sequences are KGHSH and LQKENI. V was pared by 3 bases and J by 8 bases, with 4 bases of the junction left unmatched. This CDR3 region has 14 residues. The CDR3 loop is CASSPGQGAAGYTF. The CDR3 DNA follows: TGTGCCAGCTCACCGGGACAGGGGGCGGCCGGCTACACCTTC.

The V call is TRBV2, the J call TRBJ1-1; TRBD1 agrees at 7 bases. Trimming removed 6 bases from V and 0 bases from J; junction bases left unmatched: 4. CDR1 SNHLY and CDR2 FYNNEI come from the germline V gene. The CDR3 is 14 amino acids. In DNA form, the CDR3 reads TGTGCCAGCAGCGGCGACAGGGTGAACACTGAAGCTTTCTTT. Translation gives CASSGDRVNTEAFF.

This chain joins TRBV5-1 and TRBJ2-1, with D possibly TRBD2 on 5 matching bases. V lost 4 bases and J 5 bases, leaving 10 bases between the germline ends. Germline V gene sequence: CDR1 SGHRS, CDR2 YFSETQ. This CDR3 spans 13 amino acids. The CDR3 loop is CASSPDWNNEQFF. The CDR3 nucleotides read TGCGCCAGCAGCCCGGACTGGAACAATGAGCAGTTCTTC.

The sample holds one count of this clone. The chain links TRBV29-1 to TRBJ2-7; 7 nucleotides match TRBD1. Germline lookup yields CDR1 SQVTM and CDR2 ANQGSEA. Trimming removed 4 bases from V and 0 bases from J; junction bases left unmatched: 6. The CDR3 is 14 amino acids. The CDR3 bases are TGCAGCGTTGTAAAACAGGGGATCTCCTACGAGCAGTACTTC. Translated: CSVVKQGISYEQYF.

The rearrangement uses TRBV28 and TRBJ2-1; 12 nucleotides align to TRBD1. J was trimmed by 8 bases and V by 5 bases; bases with no gene match: 10. Germline-derived CDR1 and CDR2 are MDHEN and SYDVKM. The CDR3 has 16 residues. DNA for the CDR3: TGTGCCAGCAGTCCCAGGGGACAGGGGGCGCTTTATGAGCAGTTCTTC. Amino acid sequence: CASSPRGQGALYEQFF.

The chain links TRBV23-1 to TRBJ2-1; TRBD1 aligns across 7 bases. TRBV23-1 is filed as an ORF, its function uncertain. The CDR3 loop spans 15 amino acids. Unmatched junction bases numbered 5, after V lost 6 bases and J lost 0 bases. CDR3 nucleotide sequence: TGCGCCAGCAGACGGACAGGTCACTCCTACAATGAGCAGTTCTTC. It codes for CASRRTGHSYNEQFF.

V is TRBV28 and J is TRBJ2-3; a possible D gene is TRBD1 (5 bases). V lost 8 bases and J lost 1, with 13 bases in between. The CDR3 covers 14 residues. CDR1 and CDR2 (germline): MDHEN, SYDVKM. The CDR3 DNA reads as TGTGCCAGCCGAAATCAACAGGGCACAGATACGCAGTATTTT. Its translation is CASRNQQGTDTQYF.

The V call is TRBV19, the J call TRBJ1-5; 7 bases are shared with TRBD1. Germline CDR1 is LNHDA and CDR2 is SQIVND (reference sequence). The V segment lost 8 bases and the J segment 0 bases; nucleotides outside the gene matches: 7. This CDR3 spans 15 amino acids. The CDR3 sequence is CASQTGLYSNQPQHF. The CDR3 coding sequence is TGTGCCAGTCAGACAGGGCTTTATAGCAATCAGCCCCAGCATTTT.

The chain recombines TRBV30 with TRBJ1-1; the D is unclear. The CDR3 is made up of 12 amino acids. Germline assignment: CDR1 GTSNPN and CDR2 SVGIG (reference sequence). The V and J ends lost 7 bases and 5 bases respectively, with 14 bases between them. CDR3 sequence reads: CAFAGLYTEAFF. The DNA for the CDR3 is TGTGCCTTCGCGGGTCTTTATACTGAAGCTTTCTTT.

The chain combines TRBV5-1 with TRBJ1-1, with 7 bases fitting TRBD1. V was pared by 4 bases and J by 3 bases, with 9 bases of the junction left unmatched. The germline V gene has CDR1 SGHRS and CDR2 YFSETQ. This CDR3 contains 15 residues. The CDR3 reads CASSVGTVGDTEAFF. The CDR3 region has the DNA TGCGCCAGCAGCGTCGGGACAGTTGGAGACACTGAAGCTTTCTTT.

The chain has TRBV5-1 and TRBJ2-2, with TRBD1 matching over 9 bases. The CDR3 spans 16 residues. J was trimmed by 3 bases and V by 5 bases; bases with no gene match: 8. The germline V gene encodes CDR1 SGHRS and CDR2 YFSETQ. The CDR3 sequence: CASSTTGGRYTGELFF. CDR3 nucleotide sequence: TGCGCCAGCAGTACAACAGGGGGCCGGTACACCGGGGAGCTGTTTTTT. Combining the CDR3 with reference TRBV5-1 and TRBJ2-2 gives the whole variable domain KAGVTQTPRYLIKTRGQQVTLSCSPISGHRSVSWYQQTPGQGLQFLFEYFSETQRNKGNFPGRFSGRQFSNSRSEMNVSTLELGDSALYLCASSTTGGRYTGELFFGEGSRLTVL.

The genes are TRBV28 and TRBJ1-2, with D maybe TRBD1 (6 bases). CDR3 size: 15 residues. CDR1 MDHEN and CDR2 SYDVKM come from the germline V gene. V was cut by 4 bases and J by 4 bases, with 16 bases left in between. For the CDR3, the DNA is TGTGCCAGCAGTTCTCTACAGGGAGATTTCTATGGCTACACCTTC. It specifies CASSSLQGDFYGYTF.

This chain links TRBV6-5 with TRBJ1-1; D gene unclear. Trimming took 8 bases from V and 5 from J, leaving 18 bases between them. The germline V gene encodes CDR1 MNHEY and CDR2 SVGAGI. The CDR3 covers 14 residues. The CDR3 loop reads CASDPREGDTEAFF. As DNA, the CDR3 is TGTGCCAGCGACCCCCGGGAGGGAGATACTGAAGCTTTCTTT.

The genes are TRBV11-2 and TRBJ2-7; 12 positions match TRBD2. Germline CDR1 reads SGHAT; CDR2 reads FQNNGV. The CDR3 consists of 18 residues. With V trimmed by 1 base and J by 6 bases, 13 bases remained unmatched. The CDR3 bases are TGTGCCAGCAGCTTAGTAGGTCCGTTGACTAGCGGGAGTTCCGAGCAGTACTTC. Translating it yields CASSLVGPLTSGSSEQYF.

This chain connects TRBV12-3 or TRBV12-4 to TRBJ2-5; 8 bases align to TRBD1. CDR3 size: 13 residues. With 6 bases clipped from V and 4 bases from J, the junction kept 4 bases outside the gene matches. CDR3 sequence (DNA): TGTGCCAGCAGCCACGGACAGGGAGAGACCCAGTACTTC. It is translated as CASSHGQGETQYF.

This clone has a handful of counts. V is TRBV12-3 or TRBV12-4 and J is TRBJ1-5; D not resolved. Trimming stripped 5 bases from V and 9 bases from J, with 8 bases between. This CDR3 contains 11 residues. CDR3 sequence reads: CASSPAGPQHF. DNA for the CDR3: TGTGCCAGCAGTCCTGCGGGGCCCCAGCATTTT.

In its sample, this clone was seen once. This chain uses TRBV28 with TRBJ2-5; 9 positions agree with TRBD1. J was trimmed by 5 bases and V by 6 bases; bases with no gene match: 10. The germline V gene has CDR1 MDHEN and CDR2 SYDVKM. This CDR3 has 15 amino acids. CDR3 sequence reads: CASSLRGTGRETQYF. Here the CDR3 DNA reads TGTGCCAGCAGCCTAAGGGGGACAGGGCGGGAGACCCAGTACTTC.

V usage is TRBV19 and J usage is TRBJ2-1; 11 bases map to TRBD2. CDR3 length equals 18 residues. The trim removed 8 bases at V and 0 bases at J, leaving 12 bases unmatched. CDR1 is LNHDA and CDR2 is SQIVND in the germline V gene (reference sequence). The CDR3 loop reads CASRLAGGLRSSYNEQFF. The CDR3 coding sequence is TGTGCCAGTCGTCTAGCGGGAGGCCTTAGGAGCTCCTACAATGAGCAGTTCTTC.

The V and J genes are TRBV6-1 and TRBJ1-2; 12 bases line up with TRBD1. This CDR3 is 16 amino acids long. After removal of 4 bases from V and 4 bases from J, the junction contained 7 bases not matched to a gene. The germline V gene encodes CDR1 MNHNS and CDR2 SASEGT. The CDR3 bases are TGTGCCAGCAGTGTGAAGGGGACAGGGGGCCTCTATGGCTACACCTTC. Its protein product is CASSVKGTGGLYGYTF.

The rearrangement joins TRBV15 to TRBJ2-7; 11 bases fit TRBD2. The ends lost 2 bases at V and 3 bases at J; junction bases unmatched: 3. CDR3 size: 15 residues. Germline loops: CDR1 LNHNV, CDR2 YYDKDF (reference sequence). The DNA for the CDR3 is TGTGCCACCAGCAGAAAGGGGACTAGCGGCTACGAGCAGTACTTC. It specifies CATSRKGTSGYEQYF.

The chain couples TRBV2 to TRBJ2-1; TRBD2 matches at 11 bases. The J segment lost 9 bases and the V segment lost 8 bases, leaving 12 bases of the junction unmatched. CDR3 length equals 15 residues. Germline V gene data show CDR1 as SNHLY and CDR2 as FYNNEI. The CDR3 coding sequence is TGTGCCAGCGCTCAAATAGCGGGAGGGCCCATTGAGCAGTTCTTC. It is translated as CASAQIAGGPIEQFF.

This chain links TRBV5-5 with TRBJ1-1; 8 bases fit TRBD1. Germline-derived CDR1 and CDR2 are SGHKS and YYEKEE (reference sequence). Trimming cost V 2 bases and J 13 bases; bases outside gene matches: 10. The CDR3 is 13 residues long. Here the CDR3 DNA reads TGTGCCAGCAGCTTCCAAGAACTCGGGACAGGTTTCTTT. Amino acid sequence: CASSFQELGTGFF.

This chain connects TRBV4-1 to TRBJ1-5; TRBD1 is a possible D gene (5 bases). Germline CDR1 and CDR2: MGHRA and YSYEKL. The CDR3 has 15 amino acids. Trimming stripped 0 bases from V and 1 base from J, with 7 bases between. The CDR3 coding sequence is TGCGCCAGCAGCCAAGACAGGGCCAGCAATCAGCCCCAGCATTTT. The encoded protein is CASSQDRASNQPQHF.